This T cell receptor beta chain comes out of a study of blood T cells in healthy people across ages. Together with a sample-barcoded 5' primer, a J-beta primer mix was included in a second PCR lasting about 6 to 11 cycles. With 12 random nucleotides, a template-switch adaptor tagged each individual cDNA molecule. Using its own MiXCR run on the 5' RACE reads, TCRdb lists one record per CDR3 protein. The sample consists of over 600,000 distinct CDR3 sequences, under 25% of them appearing once. V lost 2 bases to trimming and J lost 1 base; unmatched junction nucleotides: 13. The CDR3 has 19 residues. CDR1 and CDR2 (germline): DFQATT, SNEGSKA (reference sequence).

Input material: blood. This sequence joins TRBV20-1 and TRBJ2-1; 11 positions agree with TRBD2. The source is a man in his 70s in good health. The CDR3 here is CSARTPTSGRGRSYNEQFF. The CDR3 DNA sequence: TGCAGTGCTAGAACCCCAACTAGCGGGAGAGGTCGGTCCTACAATGAGCAGTTCTTC.